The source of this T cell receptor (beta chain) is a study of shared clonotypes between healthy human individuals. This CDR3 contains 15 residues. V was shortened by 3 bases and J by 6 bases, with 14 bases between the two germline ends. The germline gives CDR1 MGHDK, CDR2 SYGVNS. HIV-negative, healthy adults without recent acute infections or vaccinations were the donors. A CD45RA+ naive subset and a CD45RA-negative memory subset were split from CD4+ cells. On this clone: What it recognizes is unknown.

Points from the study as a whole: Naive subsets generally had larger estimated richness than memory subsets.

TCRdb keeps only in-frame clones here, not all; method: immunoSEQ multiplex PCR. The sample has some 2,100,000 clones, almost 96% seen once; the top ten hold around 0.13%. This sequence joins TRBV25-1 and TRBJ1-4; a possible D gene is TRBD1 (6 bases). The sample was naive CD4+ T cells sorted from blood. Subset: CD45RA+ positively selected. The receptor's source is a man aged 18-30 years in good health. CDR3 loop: CASSDSGAGDEKLFF. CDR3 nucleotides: TGTGCCAGCAGTGACTCAGGGGCCGGGGATGAAAAACTGTTTTTT.